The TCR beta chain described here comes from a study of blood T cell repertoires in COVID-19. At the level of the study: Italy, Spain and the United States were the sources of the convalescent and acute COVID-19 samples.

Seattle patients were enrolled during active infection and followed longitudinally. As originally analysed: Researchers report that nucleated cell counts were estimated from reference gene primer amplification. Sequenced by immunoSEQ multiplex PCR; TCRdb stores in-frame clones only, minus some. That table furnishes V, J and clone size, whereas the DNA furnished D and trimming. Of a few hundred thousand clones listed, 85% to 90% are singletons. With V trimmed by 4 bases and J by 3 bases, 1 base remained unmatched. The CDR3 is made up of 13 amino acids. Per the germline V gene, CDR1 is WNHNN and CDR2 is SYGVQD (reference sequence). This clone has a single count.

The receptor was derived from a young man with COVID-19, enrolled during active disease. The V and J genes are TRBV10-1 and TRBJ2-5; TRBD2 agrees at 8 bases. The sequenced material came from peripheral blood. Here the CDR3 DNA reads TGCGCCAGCAGTGGGGGACTAGAAGAGACCCAGTACTTC. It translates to CASSGGLEETQYF.